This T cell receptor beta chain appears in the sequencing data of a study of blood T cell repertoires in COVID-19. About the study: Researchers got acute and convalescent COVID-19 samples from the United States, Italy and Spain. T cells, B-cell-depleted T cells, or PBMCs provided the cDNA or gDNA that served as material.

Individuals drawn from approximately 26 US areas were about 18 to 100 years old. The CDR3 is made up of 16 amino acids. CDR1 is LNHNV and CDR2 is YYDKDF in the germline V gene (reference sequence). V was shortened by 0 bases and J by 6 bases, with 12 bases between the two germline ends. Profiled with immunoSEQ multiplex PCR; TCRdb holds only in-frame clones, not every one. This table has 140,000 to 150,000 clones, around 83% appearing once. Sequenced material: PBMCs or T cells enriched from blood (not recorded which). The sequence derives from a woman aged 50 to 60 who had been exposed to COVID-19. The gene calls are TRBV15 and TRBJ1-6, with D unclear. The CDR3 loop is CATSRDPRQLNSPLHF. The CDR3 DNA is TGTGCCACCAGCAGAGATCCTAGGCAACTTAATTCACCCCTCCACTTT.